The 18 T cell receptor beta chains given below trace back to one sample, sequenced in a study of blood T cell repertoires in COVID-19. Generated by immunoSEQ multiplex PCR, the TCRdb table keeps only in-frame clones and is missing some. This sample has about 130,000 clones, with approximately 80% found just once. The sequencing input was PBMCs or T cells enriched from blood (not recorded which). The source is a middle-aged man who had recovered from COVID-19.

This chain uses TRBV28 with TRBJ2-7; a weak D match, TRBD2 (6 bases). This CDR3 region has 13 residues. CDR1 and CDR2 (germline): MDHEN, SYDVKM. The V and J ends lost 3 bases and 4 bases respectively, with 10 bases between them. The CDR3 here is CASSFGRGYEQYF. In DNA, the CDR3 is TGTGCCAGCAGTTTCGGGCGGGGATACGAGCAGTACTTC.

V is TRBV4-3 and J is TRBJ1-1; weak D call: TRBD1 (6 bases). V shed 5 bases and J shed 5 bases, with 15 bases lying between them. Per the germline V gene, CDR1 is LGHNA and CDR2 is YSLEER. CDR3 length: 14 residues. DNA for the CDR3: TGCGCCAGCAGCAGGGGGTACGGTAGGACTGAAGCTTTCTTT. It specifies CASSRGYGRTEAFF.

This clone has just one count. The chain recombines TRBV9 with TRBJ2-5; no reliable D call. V shed 4 bases and J shed 5 bases, with 12 bases lying between them. The CDR3 extends over 13 amino acids. The V gene's germline CDR1 is SGDLS and CDR2 YYNGEE. The CDR3 nucleotides are TGTGCCAGCAGCCGAGACGTCGGGGAGACCCAGTACTTC. As protein: CASSRDVGETQYF.

V usage is TRBV7-2 and J usage is TRBJ2-1; D unresolved. The CDR3 covers 15 residues. Per germline, CDR1 SGHTA and CDR2 FQGNSA. Trimming stripped 1 base from V and 12 bases from J, with 19 bases between. As DNA, the CDR3 is TGTGCCAGCAGCTTAGGATCGATGCCCGCCCAGGTGCAGTTCTTC. Amino acids: CASSLGSMPAQVQFF.

The sample holds a few counts of this clone. The chain employs TRBV2 and TRBJ1-4; TRBD1 might be the D (6 bases). Trimming left V 0 bases short and J 8 bases short, with 25 bases between. There are 19 residues in the CDR3. Germline V gene data show CDR1 as SNHLY and CDR2 as FYNNEI. The CDR3 nucleotides are TGTGCCAGCAGTGAAGCGCTTCGGATTGCCGCTGGGGGCTGGGAAAAACTGTTTTTT. It yields the protein CASSEALRIAAGGWEKLFF.

The V gene is TRBV11-2, the J gene TRBJ1-1; TRBD1 might be the D (5 bases). CDR1 is SGHAT, CDR2 FQNNGV, per germline. The germline V and J ends were trimmed by 3 bases and 3 bases, with 14 bases remaining between them. CDR3 length: 15 residues. As DNA, the CDR3 is TGTGCCAGCAGCTTCCCTCAGGGCGAGGACACTGAAGCTTTCTTT. Translated: CASSFPQGEDTEAFF. Supplemented by reference TRBV11-2 and TRBJ1-1, the full variable domain reads EAGVAQSPRYKIIEKRQSVAFWCNPISGHATLYWYQQILGQGPKLLIQFQNNGVVDDSQLPKDRFSAERLKGVDSTLKIQPAKLEDSAVYLCASSFPQGEDTEAFFGQGTRLTVV.

V gene TRBV13 combines with J gene TRBJ2-1; weak D call: TRBD2 (7 bases). The germline CDR1 and CDR2 sequences are PRHDT and FYEKMQ (reference sequence). This CDR3 region has 16 residues. Trimming pared 3 bases from V and 7 bases from J, leaving 19 bases between. The CDR3 loop reads CASSLMAGATWNEQFF. For the CDR3, the DNA is TGTGCCAGCAGCTTGATGGCGGGGGCCACCTGGAATGAGCAGTTCTTC.

J is TRBJ1-5 and V is TRBV7-2, with D perhaps matching TRBD1 (5 bases). V shed 5 bases and J shed 4 bases, with 15 bases lying between them. Germline V CDR1 and CDR2: SGHTA, FQGNSA. The CDR3 spans 15 residues. CDR3 in DNA: TGTGCCAGCAGCGCCCGGGGGGGAAGGAATCAGCCCCAGCATTTT. It encodes CASSARGGRNQPQHF.

V usage is TRBV5-1 and J usage is TRBJ1-4; no clear D. This CDR3 contains 15 residues. Trimming pared 3 bases from V and 3 bases from J, leaving 12 bases between. The germline CDR1 and CDR2 sequences are SGHRS and YFSETQ. CDR3 protein: CASSWSGSSNEKLFF. Here the CDR3 DNA reads TGCGCCAGCAGCTGGAGTGGGAGTTCTAATGAAAAACTGTTTTTT.

The CDR3 sequence: CATSRGGQGNEQYF. Written as DNA, the CDR3 is TGTGCCACCAGCAGGGGGGGACAGGGAAACGAGCAGTACTTC. J is TRBJ2-7 and V is TRBV15; TRBD1 matches at 9 bases. Germline lookup yields CDR1 LNHNV and CDR2 YYDKDF (reference sequence). The CDR3 covers 14 residues. The ends lost 3 bases at V and 5 bases at J; junction bases unmatched: 5.

The gene calls are TRBV27 and TRBJ2-1, with TRBD2 as a possible D gene (6 bases). This CDR3 is 14 amino acids long. The V end was cut by 8 bases, the J end by 1 base, with 12 bases between. Germline V CDR1 and CDR2: MNHEY, SMNVEV (reference sequence). The chain's CDR3 is CASSLAGSYNEQFF. The CDR3, as DNA: TGTGCCAGCTCACTAGCAGGTTCCTACAATGAGCAGTTCTTC.

The chain employs TRBV7-8 and TRBJ2-1, with 9 nucleotides matching TRBD1. Germline trimming cut 5 bases from V and 5 bases from J; bases unmatched to any gene: 10. CDR1 and CDR2 from the germline V gene are SGHVS and FQNEAQ. The length of the CDR3 is 16 residues. The CDR3 region is CASSGTGGNRDNEQFF. In DNA form, the CDR3 reads TGTGCCAGCAGCGGAACAGGGGGCAATCGCGACAATGAGCAGTTCTTC.

Only a few counts were recorded for this clone. The V and J genes are TRBV3-1 (or the pseudogene TRBV3-2) and TRBJ1-6, with a tentative D call TRBD1 (6 bases). The V and J ends lost 1 base and 7 bases respectively, with 14 bases between them. The CDR3 covers 16 residues. The V gene's germline CDR1 is LGHDT and CDR2 YNNKEL (reference sequence). The CDR3 reads CASSQAGQLRNSPLHF. CDR3 in DNA: TGTGCCAGCAGCCAAGCAGGACAGCTGAGGAATTCACCCCTCCACTTT.

The V and J genes are TRBV19 and TRBJ1-2; no definite D call. The germline gives CDR1 LNHDA, CDR2 SQIVND (reference sequence). The V and J ends lost 5 bases and 8 bases respectively, with 18 bases between them. CDR3 length: 14 residues. The CDR3 DNA is TGTGCCAGTAGTGTCGACGTGGGTCGGGGAGGCTACACCTTC. This gives the protein CASSVDVGRGGYTF. The whole variable domain, remainder taken from reference TRBV19 and TRBJ1-2, is DGGITQSPKYLFRKEGQNVTLSCEQNLNHDAMYWYRQDPGQGLRLIYYSQIVNDFQKGDIAEGYSVSREKKESFPLTVTSAQKNPTAFYLCASSVDVGRGGYTFGSGTRLTVV.

The V call is TRBV6-2 or TRBV6-3, the J call TRBJ1-4, with D hard to call. CDR3 length equals 16 residues. The V and J ends lost 0 bases and 5 bases respectively, with 13 bases between them. Germline V gene data show CDR1 as MNHEY and CDR2 as SVGEGT. CDR3 sequence reads: CASSYSNRGTNEKLFF. For the CDR3, the DNA is TGTGCCAGCAGTTACTCCAACCGGGGTACAAATGAAAAACTGTTTTTT.

The rearrangement uses TRBV6-5 and TRBJ1-5; the D gene is possibly TRBD1 (5 bases). Germline lookup yields CDR1 MNHEY and CDR2 SVGAGI. This CDR3 is built from 15 residues. The V end lost 0 bases, the J end lost 6 bases, and 12 bases lay between the germline ends. The CDR3 is CASSYSGQGGQPQHF. In DNA, the CDR3 is TGTGCCAGCAGTTACTCGGGGCAGGGCGGTCAGCCCCAGCATTTT.

The chain links TRBV19 to TRBJ2-2; D is possibly TRBD2 (6 bases). Per germline, CDR1 LNHDA and CDR2 SQIVND (reference sequence). Trimming took 1 base from V and 1 from J, leaving 10 bases between them. The CDR3 runs 16 residues. The CDR3 nucleotides read TGTGCCAGTAGTATAGCCAAGGGACTGAACACCGGGGAGCTGTTTTTT. Translating it yields CASSIAKGLNTGELFF.

The rearrangement uses TRBV9 and TRBJ2-5; possible D gene TRBD2, 5 bases. The CDR3 runs to 13 residues. Germline CDR1 is SGDLS and CDR2 is YYNGEE. Trimming removed 4 bases at V and 9 bases at J, with 16 bases between. Here the CDR3 reads CASSYGVNPPQYF. Here the CDR3 DNA reads TGTGCCAGCAGCTACGGGGTGAACCCCCCCCAGTACTTC.